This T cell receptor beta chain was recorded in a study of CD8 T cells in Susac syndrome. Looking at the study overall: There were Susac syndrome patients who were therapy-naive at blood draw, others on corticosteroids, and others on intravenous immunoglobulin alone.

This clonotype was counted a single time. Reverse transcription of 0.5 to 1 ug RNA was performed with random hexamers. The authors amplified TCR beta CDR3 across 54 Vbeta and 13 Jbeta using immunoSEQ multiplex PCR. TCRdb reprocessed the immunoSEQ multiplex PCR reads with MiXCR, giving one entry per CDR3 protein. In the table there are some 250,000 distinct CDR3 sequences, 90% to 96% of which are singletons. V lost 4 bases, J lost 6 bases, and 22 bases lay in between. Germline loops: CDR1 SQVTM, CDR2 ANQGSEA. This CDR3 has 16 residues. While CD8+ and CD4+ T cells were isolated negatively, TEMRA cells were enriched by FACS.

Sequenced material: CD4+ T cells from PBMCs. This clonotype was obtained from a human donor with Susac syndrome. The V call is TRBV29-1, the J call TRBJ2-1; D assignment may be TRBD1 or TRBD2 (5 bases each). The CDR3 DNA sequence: TGCAGCGTTGGCACCCCCGGGACCCAGATAGGCAATGAGCAGTTCTTC. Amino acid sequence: CSVGTPGTQIGNEQFF.